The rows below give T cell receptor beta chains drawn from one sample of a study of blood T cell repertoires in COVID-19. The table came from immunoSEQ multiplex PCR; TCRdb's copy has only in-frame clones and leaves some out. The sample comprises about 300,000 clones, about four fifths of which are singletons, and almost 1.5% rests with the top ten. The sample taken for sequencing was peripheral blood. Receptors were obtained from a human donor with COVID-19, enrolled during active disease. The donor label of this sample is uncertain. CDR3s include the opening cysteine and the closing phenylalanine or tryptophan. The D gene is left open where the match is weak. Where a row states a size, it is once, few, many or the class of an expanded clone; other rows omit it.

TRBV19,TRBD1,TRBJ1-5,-,TGTGCCAGTAGTCGGCCACTACAGGGGGGGATTAGTCAGCCCCAGCATTTT,CASSRPLQGGISQPQHF
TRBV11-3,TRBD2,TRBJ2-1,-,TGTGCCAGCAGCTTAGATGGGAACGCGGGGGGGCTACTAGACAATGAGCAGTTCTTC,CASSLDGNAGGLLDNEQFF
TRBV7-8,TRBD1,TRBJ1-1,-,TGTGCCAGCAACTACGGGACAGGGAACACTGAAGCTTTCTTT,CASNYGTGNTEAFF
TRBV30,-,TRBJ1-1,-,TGTGCCTGGAGTGTGGGCAGGGTGGGGACTGAAGCTTTCTTT,CAWSVGRVGTEAFF
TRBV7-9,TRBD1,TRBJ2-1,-,TGTGCCAGCAGCGGGGGGGACAGGGCCAATGAGCAGTTCTTC,CASSGGDRANEQFF
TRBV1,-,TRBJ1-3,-,TGCACCAGCAGCTCTACAGGGGTTTCTGGTGGAAACACCATATATTTT,CTSSSTGVSGGNTIYF
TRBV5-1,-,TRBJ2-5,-,TGCGCCAGCAGGGCGGGGTCCCAAGAGACCCAGTACTTC,CASRAGSQETQYF
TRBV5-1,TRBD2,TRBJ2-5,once,TGCGCCAGCAGCTTGGCGGGAGGGGCCCAAGAGACCCAGTACTTC,CASSLAGGAQETQYF
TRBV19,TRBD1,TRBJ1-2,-,TGTGCCAGTAGTGTTCCCGGGACAGGTTTAGATGGCTACACCTTC,CASSVPGTGLDGYTF
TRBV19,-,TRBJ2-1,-,TGTGCCAGTAGTATGGATTCGCGGGAGCAGTTCTTC,CASSMDSREQFF
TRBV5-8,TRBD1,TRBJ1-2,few,TGTGCCAGCAGCTTGGCGGGACAGTCCTTTAACTATGGCTACACCTTC,CASSLAGQSFNYGYTF
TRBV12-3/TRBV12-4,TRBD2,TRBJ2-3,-,TGTGCCAGCAGACTAGCGGCGACAGATACGCAGTATTTT,CASRLAATDTQYF
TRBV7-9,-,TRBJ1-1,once,TGTGCCAGCACCGACAGATTGAACACTGAAGCTTTCTTT,CASTDRLNTEAFF
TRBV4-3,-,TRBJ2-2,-,TGCGCCAGCAGCCCGGGGGTCCCTCCCGGGGAGCTGTTTTTT,CASSPGVPPGELFF
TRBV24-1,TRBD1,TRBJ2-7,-,TGTGCCACCAGTGACGGGGACAGGGAGGCAGGGTACGAGCAGTACTTC,CATSDGDREAGYEQYF
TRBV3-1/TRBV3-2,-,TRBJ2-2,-,TGTGCCAGCAGCGGGGAGCGCACCGGGGAGCTGTTTTTT,CASSGERTGELFF
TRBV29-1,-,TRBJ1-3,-,TGCAGCGTGAAACAGGCCGGCTCTGGAAACACCATATATTTT,CSVKQAGSGNTIYF
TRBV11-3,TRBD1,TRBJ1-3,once,TGTGCCAGCAGCTTAAGGACAGGGCCTGGAAACACCATATATTTT,CASSLRTGPGNTIYF
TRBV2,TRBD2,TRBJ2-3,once,TGTGCCAGCAGACGGCGGGAGGGAGATACGCAGTATTTT,CASRRREGDTQYF
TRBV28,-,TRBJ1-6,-,TGTGCCAGCAGCCGTAGACAGGAGGTCTATAATTCACCCCTCCACTTT,CASSRRQEVYNSPLHF
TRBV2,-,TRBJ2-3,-,TGTGCCAGCAGCCGTACACAGGTTGGGGCGCAGTATTTT,CASSRTQVGAQYF
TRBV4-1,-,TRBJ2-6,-,TGCGCCAGCAGCCCAGGGTTAGGCTTCTCTGGGGCCAACGTCCTGACTTTC,CASSPGLGFSGANVLTF
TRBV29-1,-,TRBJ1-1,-,TGCAGCGGCAACAGGGAGGGAGACACTGAAGCTTTCTTT,CSGNREGDTEAFF
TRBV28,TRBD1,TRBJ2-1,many,TGTGCCAGCGGACAGGGGGTAGATGAGCAGTTCTTC,CASGQGVDEQFF
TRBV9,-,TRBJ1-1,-,TGTGCCAGCAGTGCCGGGACACCTAACCTCGGGGCTTTCTTT,CASSAGTPNLGAFF
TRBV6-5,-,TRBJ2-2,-,TGTGCCAGCAGTTACTCGATCGGGGTACCCGGGGAGCTGTTTTTT,CASSYSIGVPGELFF
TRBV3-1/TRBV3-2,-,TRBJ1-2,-,TGTGCCAGCAGCCAAGACCCGACGACAGCCTCCTATGGCTACACCTTC,CASSQDPTTASYGYTF
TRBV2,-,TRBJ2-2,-,TGTGCCGGCAGGGCAGAAGTCGGGAGCCGGGGCACCGGGGAGCTGTTTTTT,CAGRAEVGSRGTGELFF
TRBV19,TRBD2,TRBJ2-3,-,TGTGCCAGTAGTGGACTGGGACTAGCGGTTAGCACAGATACGCAGTATTTT,CASSGLGLAVSTDTQYF
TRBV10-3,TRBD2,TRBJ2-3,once,TGTGCCATCGCCGGGACTAGCGGGAGCCCAGATACGCAGTATTTT,CAIAGTSGSPDTQYF
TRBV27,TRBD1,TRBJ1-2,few,TGTGCCAGCAGTCGATCGGGACAGGGGGCGGAGGGCTACACCTTC,CASSRSGQGAEGYTF
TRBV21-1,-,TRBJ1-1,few,TGTGCCAGCAGCAACGAAGGGATAGACAGGGGGCCCAGGGGGGGCCTAAGCACTGAAGCTTTCTTT,CASSNEGIDRGPRGGLSTEAFF
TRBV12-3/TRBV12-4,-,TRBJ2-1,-,TGTGCCAGCAGTCGGTCGGGGTACAATGAGCAGTTCTTC,CASSRSGYNEQFF
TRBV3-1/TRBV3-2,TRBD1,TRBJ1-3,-,TGTGCCAGCAGCCAAGCGCGACAGGGTTCTGGAAACACCATATATTTT,CASSQARQGSGNTIYF
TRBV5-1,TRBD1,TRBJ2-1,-,TGCGCCAGCAGCTTGACAGGACAGGCCTACAATGAGCAGTTCTTC,CASSLTGQAYNEQFF
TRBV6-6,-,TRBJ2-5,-,TGTGCCAGCAGTTTAGCGGTAGGGCGAGAGACCCAGTACTTC,CASSLAVGRETQYF
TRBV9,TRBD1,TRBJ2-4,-,TGTGCCAGCAGCGTAGACCCGTACCGGGACAGGGCCATTCAGTACTTC,CASSVDPYRDRAIQYF
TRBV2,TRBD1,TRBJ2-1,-,TGTGCCAGCCGGACAGGGGGTAACAATGAGCAGTTCTTC,CASRTGGNNEQFF
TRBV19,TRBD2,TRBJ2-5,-,TGTGCCAGTACCTCCCGGGGGAGGGATGGGAAAGAGACCCAGTACTTC,CASTSRGRDGKETQYF
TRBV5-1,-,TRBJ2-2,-,TGCGCCAGCAGCATCGACACTTCGAACACCGGGGAGCTGTTTTTT,CASSIDTSNTGELFF
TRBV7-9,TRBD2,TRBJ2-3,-,TGTGCCAGCAGCCTGGGACTAGCTGGTACTACAGATACGCAGTATTTT,CASSLGLAGTTDTQYF
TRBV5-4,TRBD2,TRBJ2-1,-,TGTGCCAGCAGCTTGGGGACTAGCGCCTACAATGAGCAGTTCTTC,CASSLGTSAYNEQFF